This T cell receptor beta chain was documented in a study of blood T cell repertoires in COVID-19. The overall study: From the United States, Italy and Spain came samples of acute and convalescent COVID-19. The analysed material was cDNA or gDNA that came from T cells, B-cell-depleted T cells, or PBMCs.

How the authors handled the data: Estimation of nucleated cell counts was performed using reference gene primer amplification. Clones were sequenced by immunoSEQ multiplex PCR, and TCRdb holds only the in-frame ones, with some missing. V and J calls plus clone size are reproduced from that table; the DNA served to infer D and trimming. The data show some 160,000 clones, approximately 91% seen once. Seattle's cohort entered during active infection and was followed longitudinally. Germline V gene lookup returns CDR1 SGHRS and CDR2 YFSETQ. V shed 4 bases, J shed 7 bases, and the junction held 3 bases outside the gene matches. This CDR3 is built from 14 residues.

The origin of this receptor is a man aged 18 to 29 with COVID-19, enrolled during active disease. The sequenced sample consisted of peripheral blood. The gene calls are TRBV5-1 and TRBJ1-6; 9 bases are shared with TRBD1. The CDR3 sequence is CASSRQGVNSPLHF. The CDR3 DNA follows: TGCGCCAGCAGCCGACAGGGGGTCAATTCACCCCTCCACTTT. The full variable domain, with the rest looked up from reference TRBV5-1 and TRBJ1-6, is KAGVTQTPRYLIKTRGQQVTLSCSPISGHRSVSWYQQTPGQGLQFLFEYFSETQRNKGNFPGRFSGRQFSNSRSEMNVSTLELGDSALYLCASSRQGVNSPLHFGNGTRLTVT.